A selection of T cell receptor beta chains follows, all from one sample in a study of T cell responses to AZD1222 COVID-19 vaccine. Here immunoSEQ multiplex PCR was the method, and the copy in TCRdb shows in-frame clones only, minus some. This sample has roughly 140,000 clones, with 85% to 95% found just once. This sample comprised peripheral blood, obtained on day 0 of AZD1222 vaccination. The receptors were sampled from an adult in good health. The CDR3 runs from the conserved cysteine through the conserved F or W. D genes are given only for firm matches. The listing skips clone size in some rows; elsewhere it reads once, few, many or a size class.

TRBD1	-	TRBV9	TRBJ2-7	CASSPMDRSSYEQYF	TGTGCCAGCAGCCCCATGGACAGGAGCTCCTACGAGCAGTACTTC
-	-	TRBV19	TRBJ1-2	CASNSGTNYGYTF	TGTGCCAGTAATTCCGGGACAAACTATGGCTACACCTTC
-	-	TRBV28	TRBJ2-7	CASSPPGLYEQYF	TGTGCCAGCAGCCCCCCGGGGCTCTACGAGCAGTACTTC
-	-	TRBV10-3	TRBJ2-7	CAISEGGGGDEQYF	TGTGCCATCAGTGAGGGAGGAGGCGGGGACGAGCAGTACTTC
TRBD1	-	TRBV6-2/TRBV6-3	TRBJ1-6	CASSGTGTSPLHF	TGTGCCAGCAGTGGGACAGGGACTTCACCCCTCCACTTT
-	once	TRBV5-5	TRBJ1-4	CASSSAPTYNEKLFF	TGTGCCAGCAGCTCAGCCCCAACTTATAATGAAAAACTGTTTTTT
TRBD2	-	TRBV2	TRBJ2-2	CASSVQAGDNTGELFF	TGTGCCAGCAGTGTGCAAGCGGGAGACAACACCGGGGAGCTGTTTTTT
TRBD2	-	TRBV5-4	TRBJ2-3	CASRTSGEADTQYF	TGTGCCAGCAGAACTAGCGGGGAAGCAGATACGCAGTATTTT
-	-	TRBV27	TRBJ2-2	CASKLLGAGELFF	TGTGCCAGCAAGTTACTGGGGGCCGGGGAGCTGTTTTTT
-	-	TRBV9	TRBJ1-4	CASSPGTGIEKLFF	TGTGCCAGCAGCCCAGGAACAGGGATTGAAAAACTGTTTTTT
-	once	TRBV6-2/TRBV6-3	TRBJ1-6	CASSYGQNSPLHF	TGTGCCAGCAGTTACGGTCAGAATTCACCCCTCCACTTT
TRBD1	-	TRBV5-1	TRBJ2-2	CASSPGGDWGTGELFF	TGCGCCAGCAGCCCAGGGGGCGACTGGGGAACCGGGGAGCTGTTTTTT
-	once	TRBV6-5	TRBJ2-3	CASSYWGSGRDTQYF	TGTGCCAGCAGTTACTGGGGGAGTGGTCGAGATACGCAGTATTTT
-	few	TRBV9	TRBJ1-4	CASSGGPDLFGEKLFF	TGTGCCAGCAGCGGCGGGCCGGACCTCTTTGGTGAAAAACTGTTTTTT
TRBD1	-	TRBV2	TRBJ1-2	CASSAGTANTGYTF	TGTGCCAGCAGTGCCGGGACAGCTAATACTGGCTACACCTTC
TRBD1	-	TRBV15	TRBJ1-5	CATRAGGPSNQPQHF	TGTGCCACCAGAGCAGGGGGCCCCAGCAATCAGCCCCAGCATTTT
-	-	TRBV5-4	TRBJ2-5	CASSFTKTQETQYF	TGTGCCAGCAGCTTTACCAAGACCCAAGAGACCCAGTACTTC
-	-	TRBV21-1	TRBJ1-4	CASTVYVGVGKLFF	TGTGCCAGCACGGTATATGTGGGGGTGGGAAAACTGTTTTTT
-	once	TRBV14	TRBJ1-2	CASSQDSLLYDGYTF	TGTGCCAGCAGCCAAGATTCGCTTCTTTACGATGGCTACACCTTC
-	-	TRBV11-2	TRBJ2-1	CASSLAGYNEQFF	TGTGCCAGCAGCTTAGCCGGGTACAATGAGCAGTTCTTC